One sample yielded the 16 T cell receptor beta chains listed below, sequenced in a study of PD-1 blockade in classical Hodgkin lymphoma. Assay used: immunoSEQ multiplex PCR; TCRdb lists only in-frame clones, some missing. The sample lists roughly 81,000 clones; around 90% were seen once. All patients relapsed after autologous stem cell transplantation, and brentuximab vedotin exposure varied. Sequenced here: peripheral blood mononuclear cells (PBMCs), sampled before the second cycle of nivolumab. The source is a human donor with classical Hodgkin lymphoma.

This chain connects TRBV4-1 to TRBJ2-1; D may correspond to TRBD1 or TRBD2 (5 bases each). The germline V gene has CDR1 MGHRA and CDR2 YSYEKL. CDR3 length: 16 amino acids. The V end was cut by 0 bases, the J end by 6 bases, with 15 bases between. CDR3 bases: TGCGCCAGCAGCCAAGAGGGGGACCCCCCACGCAATGAGCAGTTCTTC. It encodes CASSQEGDPPRNEQFF.

The gene calls are TRBV29-1 and TRBJ1-1; tentatively, D is TRBD1 (6 bases). Trimming removed 1 base at V and 0 bases at J, with 12 bases between. There are 15 residues in the CDR3. CDR1 is SQVTM and CDR2 is ANQGSEA in the germline V gene. The CDR3 coding sequence is TGCAGCGTTGAAGGGGGGACACCGATGAACACTGAAGCTTTCTTT. Amino acids: CSVEGGTPMNTEAFF.

The chain joins TRBV11-2 to TRBJ2-5; D remains unclear. This CDR3 has 12 residues. Trimming removed 1 base from V and 4 bases from J, with 4 bases in between. The germline gives CDR1 SGHAT, CDR2 FQNNGV. The DNA for the CDR3 is TGTGCCAGCAGCTTAGGGTTAGAGACCCAGTACTTC. Protein: CASSLGLETQYF.

The chain employs TRBV5-5 and TRBJ2-2; 8 bases match TRBD2. The CDR3 has 14 amino acids. The J segment lost 7 bases and the V segment lost 6 bases, leaving 8 bases of the junction unmatched. CDR1 and CDR2 from the germline V gene are SGHKS and YYEKEE (reference sequence). The CDR3 DNA is TGTGCCAGCAACACGGGACTAGGGGGCGGGGAGCTGTTTTTT. This encodes CASNTGLGGGELFF.

The chain couples TRBV14 to TRBJ2-5, with D perhaps TRBD1 (6 bases). This CDR3 comprises 16 residues. Trimming took off 1 base at V and 5 bases at J, with 17 bases between the two ends. Germline-derived CDR1 and CDR2 are SGHDN and FVKESK. Written as DNA, the CDR3 is TGTGCCAGCAGCCAAGGGGACATCACCGTGATGGAGACCCAGTACTTC. Residues: CASSQGDITVMETQYF.

This clone was observed a single time. The chain combines TRBV7-2 with TRBJ1-5; a possible D gene is TRBD1 (5 bases). The CDR3 is made up of 13 amino acids. Trimming stripped 3 bases from V and 15 bases from J, with 18 bases between. The germline V gene has CDR1 SGHTA and CDR2 FQGNSA. CDR3 sequence (DNA): TGTGCCAGCAGCTTGACCCCCGGGACCCGTGGGCATTTT. It specifies CASSLTPGTRGHF.

The chain combines TRBV28 with TRBJ2-1; D might be TRBD2 (5 bases). This CDR3 region has 15 residues. Deletions cut 5 bases from V and 1 base from J, with 12 bases between. Germline values: CDR1 MDHEN, CDR2 SYDVKM. The DNA for the CDR3 is TGTGCCAGCAGTCCGATTTTAGCGTCCTACAATGAGCAGTTCTTC. This encodes CASSPILASYNEQFF.

The count of this clone is one. The V call is TRBV27, the J call TRBJ2-3; TRBD2 aligns across 7 bases. Losses at the gene ends were 0 bases for V and 4 bases for J; bases not matched to a gene: 7. The length of the CDR3 is 16 residues. Germline CDR1 MNHEY, CDR2 SMNVEV (reference sequence). The CDR3 loop is CASSLSSGPSPDTQYF. CDR3 coding DNA: TGTGCCAGCAGTTTATCTAGCGGGCCGTCCCCAGATACGCAGTATTTT.

V is TRBV28 and J is TRBJ2-7, with no clear D. The CDR3 loop spans 15 amino acids. Between the trimmed V and J ends, which lost 4 bases and 2 bases, there was a span of 15 bases. In germline, CDR1 is MDHEN, CDR2 SYDVKM. The CDR3 DNA reads TGTGCCAGCAGTTCGCTCAGGATCCTGGCCTACGAGCAGTACTTC. Protein sequence: CASSSLRILAYEQYF.

This clone occurred a few times. This chain connects TRBV7-9 to TRBJ2-7, with 11 bases matching TRBD2. V was clipped by 5 bases and J by 4 bases; unmatched bases: 10. There are 16 residues in the CDR3. Looked up from germline, CDR1 is SEHNR and CDR2 is FQNEAQ (reference sequence). The CDR3 here is CASSPRSGRAFYEQYF. CDR3 sequence (DNA): TGTGCCAGCAGCCCGCGTAGCGGGAGGGCCTTTTACGAGCAGTACTTC. Full variable domain (remainder filled in from reference TRBV7-9 and TRBJ2-7): DTGVSQNPRHKITKRGQNVTFRCDPISEHNRLYWYRQTLGQGPEFLTYFQNEAQLEKSRLLSDRFSAERPKGSFSTLEIQRTEQGDSAMYLCASSPRSGRAFYEQYFGPGTRLTVT.

This sequence joins TRBV27 and TRBJ2-5, with D tentatively TRBD1 (6 bases). The CDR3 consists of 14 residues. Trimming cost V 3 bases and J 10 bases, with 18 bases left between them. Germline assignment: CDR1 MNHEY and CDR2 SMNVEV (reference sequence). As DNA, the CDR3 is TGTGCCAGCAGTTTCGACAGGACCGGGGTGCTCCAGTACTTC. As protein: CASSFDRTGVLQYF.

The rearrangement joins TRBV29-1 to TRBJ2-7; 11 positions match TRBD2. Germline V gives CDR1 SQVTM, CDR2 ANQGSEA. The V and J ends lost 4 bases and 5 bases, in that order; junction bases with no gene match: 1. The CDR3 runs 12 residues. As DNA, the CDR3 is TGCAGCGTTGGGGGACTAGCGGACGAGCAGTACTTC. It yields the protein CSVGGLADEQYF.

This rearrangement joins TRBV19 to TRBJ2-7, with D hard to call. V lost 6 bases, J lost 2 bases, and 8 bases lay in between. The CDR3 length is 12 residues. The germline V gene encodes CDR1 LNHDA and CDR2 SQIVND (reference sequence). The CDR3: CASSGFAYEQYF. CDR3 in DNA: TGTGCCAGTAGCGGGTTTGCCTACGAGCAGTACTTC.

The chain combines TRBV5-5 with TRBJ2-7; D remains unclear. Germline V gene data show CDR1 as SGHKS and CDR2 as YYEKEE (reference sequence). This CDR3 has 13 residues. Trimming took off 6 bases at V and 6 bases at J, with 16 bases between the two ends. CDR3 DNA sequence: TGTGCCAGCACCTTCCCTCCTTCTCTCGAGCAGTACTTC. Translated: CASTFPPSLEQYF.

The rearrangement links TRBV28 to TRBJ2-1; possible D gene TRBD1, 6 bases. Germline assignment: CDR1 MDHEN and CDR2 SYDVKM. The V and J ends lost 5 bases and 1 base respectively, with 12 bases between them. The CDR3 length is 15 residues. The CDR3 loop reads CASSPGQRSYNEQFF. The CDR3 DNA reads as TGTGCCAGCAGTCCCGGACAGAGATCCTACAATGAGCAGTTCTTC.

This clone has only a few counts. V gene TRBV20-1 combines with J gene TRBJ2-5; no clear D gene. Per the germline V gene, CDR1 is DFQATT and CDR2 is SNEGSKA (reference sequence). CDR3 length: 11 amino acids. V was clipped by 5 bases and J by 4 bases, with 8 bases between them. For the CDR3, the DNA is TGCAGTGCTGACTGGTCAGAGACCCAGTACTTC. It yields the protein CSADWSETQYF.